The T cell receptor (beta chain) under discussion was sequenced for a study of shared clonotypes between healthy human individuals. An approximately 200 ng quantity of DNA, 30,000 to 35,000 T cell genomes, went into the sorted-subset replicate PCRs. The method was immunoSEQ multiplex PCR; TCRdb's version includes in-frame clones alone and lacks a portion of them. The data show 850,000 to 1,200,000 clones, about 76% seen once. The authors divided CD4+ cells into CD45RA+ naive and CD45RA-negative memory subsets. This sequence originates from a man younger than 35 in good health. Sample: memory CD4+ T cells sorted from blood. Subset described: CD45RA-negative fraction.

CDR3 bases: TGTGCCAGCAGCCTCTCTCGGCACGGCACAGATACGCAGTATTTT. It codes for CASSLSRHGTDTQYF. The rearrangement joins TRBV7-9 to TRBJ2-3; no definite D call. CDR1 and CDR2 from the germline V gene are SEHNR and FQNEAQ (reference sequence). The CDR3 is 15 residues long. The V and J ends lost 5 bases and 1 base respectively, with 13 bases between them.